The text below deals with one TCR beta chain. This entry comes from a study of T cell changes during pregnancy in multiple sclerosis. Method: immunoSEQ multiplex PCR; TCRdb's copy keeps in-frame clones and lacks some. The data show 45,000 to 55,000 clones, almost 95% seen once. Per germline, CDR1 SQVTM and CDR2 ANQGSEA. V lost 6 bases and J 8 bases, leaving 16 bases between the germline ends. This CDR3 spans 12 amino acids. The V and J genes are TRBV29-1 and TRBJ1-2; D is possibly TRBD1 (5 bases). The sequence came from a female donor in good health, enrolled as a control in a pregnancy study. This specimen was CD4+ T cells from peripheral blood mononuclear cells, taken in the second trimester of pregnancy. The CDR3 DNA follows: TGCAGCGTGAACACGGGGGTCGACGGCTACACCTTC. It specifies CSVNTGVDGYTF.